Here is one T cell receptor (beta chain) with its context. V was shortened by 1 base and J by 0 bases, with 10 bases between the two germline ends. This CDR3 contains 16 residues. Per the germline V gene, CDR1 is SGHTA and CDR2 is FQGNSA. The data stem from a study of blood T cell repertoires in COVID-19. Study at large: PBMCs, B-cell-depleted T cells, or T cells were the source of the cDNA or gDNA that made up the material.

Original processing methods: Reference gene primer amplification gave estimated nucleated cell counts. Assay used: immunoSEQ multiplex PCR; TCRdb lists only in-frame clones, some missing. V and J calls and clone size are given by that table; D and trimming were obtained from the DNA. The data contain around 340,000 clones, over 70% of them seen just once; the ten biggest clones take up roughly 3%. The sequence was collected from a man between 25 and 39 years old with active or convalescent COVID-19. Sequenced: peripheral blood. The chain couples TRBV7-2 to TRBJ2-1; D is unclear. This CDR3 is CASSLGRPPSYNEQFF. CDR3 DNA sequence: TGTGCCAGCAGCTTAGGGAGACCTCCCTCCTACAATGAGCAGTTCTTC.